This passage covers 21 T cell receptor beta chains from one sample sequenced in a study of blood T cell repertoires in COVID-19. Measured with immunoSEQ multiplex PCR; TCRdb has only the in-frame clones, and not every one. In the table there are 250,000 to 350,000 clones, roughly 87% of which are singletons. Sequencing used peripheral blood. All receptors come from a woman aged 50 to 60 who had recovered from COVID-19.

This clone appeared a single time. This sequence joins TRBV27 and TRBJ1-6; 11 nucleotides agree with TRBD1. Germline V lookup: CDR1 MNHEY, CDR2 SMNVEV (reference sequence). CDR3 size: 14 residues. Trimming took 7 bases from V and 8 from J; bases not matched to a gene: 4. The CDR3 region is CASTDRGPYSPLHF. As DNA, the CDR3 is TGTGCCAGCACGGACAGGGGGCCATATTCACCCCTCCACTTT.

The chain uses TRBV20-1 and TRBJ1-2; a weak D match, TRBD1 (5 bases). Trimming took 3 bases from V and 3 from J, leaving 11 bases between them. This CDR3 comprises 13 residues. Germline V gene sequence: CDR1 DFQATT, CDR2 SNEGSKA (reference sequence). The CDR3, as DNA: TGCAGTGCTAGTCGGGGGGTGGACTATGGCTACACCTTC. Protein: CSASRGVDYGYTF.

The J gene is TRBJ1-2, the V gene TRBV7-2; TRBD1 is a possible D gene (6 bases). V lost 7 bases and J lost 8, with 20 bases in between. Germline V gene data show CDR1 as SGHTA and CDR2 as FQGNSA. The CDR3 is made up of 14 amino acids. The CDR3 DNA is TGTGCCAGCACCCTGATTCGGGCGGGGGCGGGCTACACCTTC. Amino acids: CASTLIRAGAGYTF. Using reference TRBV7-2 and TRBJ1-2 for the parts outside the CDR3, the full variable domain is GAGVSQSPSNKVTEKGKDVELRCDPISGHTALYWYRQSLGQGLEFLIYFQGNSAPDKSGLPSDRFSAERTGGSVSTLTIQRTQQEDSAVYLCASTLIRAGAGYTFGSGTRLTVV.

The chain is built from TRBV3-1 (or the pseudogene TRBV3-2) and TRBJ1-2; tentatively, D is TRBD1 (5 bases). This CDR3 is 13 amino acids long. CDR1 is LGHDT and CDR2 is YNNKEL in the germline V gene (reference sequence). The V and J ends lost 3 bases and 7 bases respectively, with 12 bases between them. The CDR3, as DNA: TGTGCCAGCAGCCAGTACCAGGGTGCTGGCTACACCTTC. Translating it yields CASSQYQGAGYTF.

This chain joins TRBV9 and TRBJ2-2, with 7 bases fitting TRBD2. The CDR3 extends over 15 amino acids. Germline CDR1 is SGDLS and CDR2 is YYNGEE. V trimming: 1 base; J trimming: 3 bases; junction bases outside the gene matches: 3. The CDR3 region has the DNA TGTGCCAGCAGCGTACTAGCGGCCGACACCGGGGAGCTGTTTTTT. Protein: CASSVLAADTGELFF.

V usage is TRBV5-1 and J usage is TRBJ2-7; weak D call: TRBD1 (6 bases). V lost 4 bases to trimming and J lost 2 bases, with 7 bases between them. Germline CDR1 is SGHRS and CDR2 is YFSETQ. The CDR3 runs to 12 residues. In DNA, the CDR3 is TGCGCCAGCAGCAGGGACACCTACGAGCAGTACTTC. Translated: CASSRDTYEQYF.

The V gene is TRBV5-1, the J gene TRBJ1-1; TRBD1 matches at 7 bases. CDR1 is SGHRS, CDR2 YFSETQ, per germline. The ends lost 3 bases at V and 0 bases at J; junction bases unmatched: 5. The CDR3 runs to 15 residues. The CDR3 region has the DNA TGCGCCAGCAGCTCGGGACAGTTTATGAACACTGAAGCTTTCTTT. It specifies CASSSGQFMNTEAFF.

The chain has TRBV28 and TRBJ2-7, with D possibly being TRBD2 (5 bases). CDR3 length: 11 residues. From germline, CDR1 is MDHEN and CDR2 SYDVKM. V lost 11 bases, J lost 5 bases, and 13 bases lay in between. The CDR3 sequence is CACEGTDEQYF. The CDR3 DNA reads TGTGCCTGCGAGGGAACCGACGAGCAGTACTTC.

The J gene is TRBJ1-3, the V gene TRBV27; 8 bases map to TRBD1. The CDR3 runs to 16 residues. Trimming took 2 bases from V and 0 from J; bases not matched to a gene: 3. Germline values: CDR1 MNHEY, CDR2 SMNVEV (reference sequence). CDR3: CASSLQGASSGNTIYF. In DNA form, the CDR3 reads TGTGCCAGCAGTTTACAGGGGGCGAGCTCTGGAAACACCATATATTTT.

This rearrangement joins TRBV5-4 to TRBJ2-3; a possible D gene is TRBD1 (5 bases). V was pared by 0 bases and J by 4 bases, with 9 bases between. CDR3 size: 14 residues. Germline values: CDR1 SGHNT, CDR2 YYREEE (reference sequence). The CDR3 nucleotides read TGTGCCAGCAGCTTGGGGCAGGGCTCAGATACGCAGTATTTT. This translates into CASSLGQGSDTQYF.

The chain joins TRBV29-1 to TRBJ2-3, with D perhaps matching TRBD2 (5 bases). With 4 bases removed from V and 6 bases from J, the gap between germline ends came to 11 bases. The CDR3 covers 12 residues. Per germline, CDR1 SQVTM and CDR2 ANQGSEA. The CDR3: CSVARGTDTQYF. CDR3 sequence (DNA): TGCAGCGTTGCCCGGGGTACGGATACGCAGTATTTT.

V gene TRBV19 combines with J gene TRBJ1-2; D may be TRBD1 (5 bases). The CDR3 sequence is 14 residues long. The ends were cut back, 5 bases at V and 3 bases at J, with 13 bases in the middle. The V gene's germline CDR1 is LNHDA and CDR2 SQIVND (reference sequence). CDR3 loop: CASSQGHGDYGYTF. The CDR3 DNA sequence: TGTGCCAGTAGTCAGGGTCACGGTGACTATGGCTACACCTTC.

The chain uses TRBV27 and TRBJ1-1; the D gene is possibly TRBD1 (5 bases). V was clipped by 2 bases and J by 6 bases, with 13 bases between them. The germline V gene encodes CDR1 MNHEY and CDR2 SMNVEV (reference sequence). The CDR3 length is 14 residues. The CDR3 nucleotides are TGTGCCAGCAGTTTACGGGGGGTTGCCGCTGAAGCTTTCTTT. It translates to CASSLRGVAAEAFF.

V and J are TRBV9 and TRBJ1-1; D unclear. V lost 2 bases to trimming and J lost 4 bases, with 12 bases between them. The CDR3 runs to 14 residues. CDR1 SGDLS and CDR2 YYNGEE come from the germline V gene. CDR3 residues: CASSVRDGVTEAFF. CDR3 sequence (DNA): TGTGCCAGCAGCGTCCGCGACGGAGTCACTGAAGCTTTCTTT. The full variable domain, in which reference TRBV9 and TRBJ1-1 provide the parts outside the CDR3, is DSGVTQTPKHLITATGQRVTLRCSPRSGDLSVYWYQQSLDQGLQFLIQYYNGEERAKGNILERFSAQQFPDLHSELNLSSLELGDSALYFCASSVRDGVTEAFFGQGTRLTVV.

This chain links TRBV5-5 with TRBJ2-2; D perhaps matches TRBD2 (7 bases). The V end was cut by 9 bases, the J end by 7 bases, with 19 bases between. From germline, CDR1 is SGHKS and CDR2 YYEKEE (reference sequence). The length of the CDR3 is 14 residues. In DNA, the CDR3 is TGTGCCACTAGGACTAGGGGGGAATTCGGGGAGCTGTTTTTT. This encodes CATRTRGEFGELFF.

This rearrangement joins TRBV20-1 to TRBJ1-4; D might be TRBD1 (6 bases). V was clipped by 3 bases and J by 3 bases, with 14 bases between them. Germline V gives CDR1 DFQATT, CDR2 SNEGSKA (reference sequence). This CDR3 has 15 residues. The CDR3, as DNA: TGCAGTGCTAGTAGGGGGGGCCTTGCTAATGAAAAACTGTTTTTT. This encodes CSASRGGLANEKLFF.

V usage is TRBV5-1 and J usage is TRBJ2-7, with D maybe TRBD1 (5 bases). The V gene's germline CDR1 is SGHRS and CDR2 YFSETQ. V lost 4 bases to trimming and J lost 2 bases, with 7 bases between them. The CDR3 is 12 amino acids. CDR3: CASSAQAYEQYF. The DNA of the CDR3 is TGCGCCAGCAGCGCACAGGCCTACGAGCAGTACTTC.

This chain links TRBV5-5 with TRBJ2-3; the match to TRBD2 covers 8 bases. J gave up 4 bases and V 3 bases, and 10 bases lay outside the gene matches. CDR1 is SGHKS, CDR2 YYEKEE, per germline (reference sequence). The length of the CDR3 is 16 residues. The CDR3 nucleotides are TGTGCCAGCAGCTCCGTTCCGGGACTAGACTCAGATACGCAGTATTTT. Translating it yields CASSSVPGLDSDTQYF.

J is TRBJ1-1 and V is TRBV20-1; D is ambiguous. The V end was cut by 3 bases, the J end by 5 bases, with 22 bases between. CDR1 and CDR2 from the germline V gene are DFQATT and SNEGSKA (reference sequence). This CDR3 is 16 amino acids long. CDR3 residues: CSASRIREGRETEAFF. The CDR3 DNA sequence: TGCAGTGCTAGTAGGATCCGGGAGGGTCGAGAAACTGAAGCTTTCTTT.

The chain uses TRBV29-1 and TRBJ1-5; possibly TRBD1 for D (6 bases). The germline V and J ends were trimmed by 4 bases and 6 bases, with 10 bases remaining between them. This CDR3 has 12 residues. Germline lookup yields CDR1 SQVTM and CDR2 ANQGSEA. The CDR3: CSVGGRGQPQHF. Here the CDR3 DNA reads TGCAGCGTTGGGGGGCGAGGTCAGCCCCAGCATTTT.

A note on this clone: Other DNA sequences within the sample encode an identical CDR3. This chain joins TRBV7-2 and TRBJ1-3; no reliable D call. V lost 3 bases and J lost 0, with 9 bases in between. The germline V gene has CDR1 SGHTA and CDR2 FQGNSA. This CDR3 contains 15 residues. CDR3 sequence reads: CASSLGRGSGNTIYF. The CDR3 bases are TGTGCCAGCAGCTTGGGCCGGGGCTCTGGAAACACCATATATTTT.